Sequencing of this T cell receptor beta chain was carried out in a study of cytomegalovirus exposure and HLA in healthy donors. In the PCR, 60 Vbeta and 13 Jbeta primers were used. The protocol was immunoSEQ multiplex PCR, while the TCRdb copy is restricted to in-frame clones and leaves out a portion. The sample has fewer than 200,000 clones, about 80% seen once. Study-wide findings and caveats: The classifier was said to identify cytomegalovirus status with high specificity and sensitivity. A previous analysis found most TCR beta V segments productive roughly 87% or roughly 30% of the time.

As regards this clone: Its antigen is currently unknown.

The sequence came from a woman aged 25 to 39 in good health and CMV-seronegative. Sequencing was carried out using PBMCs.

The CDR3, as DNA: TGTGCCAGCAGGCGGACTAGCGGGGAGAACATTCAGTACTTC. Amino acids: CASRRTSGENIQYF. This rearrangement joins TRBV28 to TRBJ2-4, with 12 bases identical to TRBD2. The V segment lost 6 bases and the J segment 7 bases; nucleotides outside the gene matches: 4. This CDR3 comprises 14 residues. Germline loops: CDR1 MDHEN, CDR2 SYDVKM.